The 8 T cell receptor beta chains below all came from one sample that was sequenced in a study of shared clonotypes between healthy human individuals. The table came from immunoSEQ multiplex PCR; TCRdb's copy has only in-frame clones and leaves some out. The data contain 2 million to 3 million clones, more than 80% of them singletons. Sequenced material: naive CD4+ T cells sorted from blood. This sample's subset: CD45RA+ positively selected. The source of these receptors is a man between 18 and 29 years old in good health.

The chain joins TRBV2 to TRBJ2-1, with 12 bases fitting TRBD2. Germline loops: CDR1 SNHLY, CDR2 FYNNEI. The CDR3 is 16 amino acids. The V segment lost 0 bases and the J segment 8 bases; nucleotides outside the gene matches: 5. The CDR3 protein is CASSEAPSGGAYEQFF. The CDR3, as DNA: TGTGCCAGCAGTGAAGCCCCTAGCGGGGGGGCCTATGAGCAGTTCTTC.

The genes are TRBV5-4 and TRBJ1-2; TRBD1 agrees at 7 bases. V gave up 4 bases and J gave up 3 bases; unmatched junction bases: 6. Germline CDR1 reads SGHNT; CDR2 reads YYREEE (reference sequence). This CDR3 has 14 amino acids. The DNA of the CDR3 is TGTGCCAGCAGCCCGATCGGGACAGACTATGGCTACACCTTC. Amino acids: CASSPIGTDYGYTF. The full variable domain, completed using reference TRBV5-4 and TRBJ1-2, is ETGVTQSPTHLIKTRGQQVTLRCSSQSGHNTVSWYQQALGQGPQFIFQYYREEENGRGNFPPRFSGLQFPNYSSELNVNALELDDSALYLCASSPIGTDYGYTFGSGTRLTVV.

The chain has TRBV2 and TRBJ2-7; possible D gene TRBD1, 6 bases. The CDR3 consists of 14 residues. The germline V gene encodes CDR1 SNHLY and CDR2 FYNNEI. V was cut by 3 bases and J by 6 bases, with 15 bases left in between. CDR3 nucleotide sequence: TGTGCCAGCAGTGATAGTCAGGGGAGTTCCGAGCAGTACTTC. This sequence encodes CASSDSQGSSEQYF.

As concerns this clone: Different DNA sequences within this sample yield the same CDR3. The chain recombines TRBV5-1 with TRBJ2-5, with D hard to call. V was trimmed by 4 bases and J by 2 bases, leaving 3 bases between them. Germline CDR1 reads SGHRS; CDR2 reads YFSETQ. There are 11 residues in the CDR3. CDR3 in DNA: TGCGCCAGCAGCGGTCAAGAGACCCAGTACTTC. It encodes CASSGQETQYF.

Details on this clone: At one end, the junction sequence differs from germline, possibly due to a read error. This rearrangement joins TRBV7-7 to TRBJ2-5, with a tentative D call TRBD1 (5 bases). The germline V gene has CDR1 SSHAT and CDR2 FNYEAQ (reference sequence). This CDR3 has 14 residues. CDR3 nucleotides: TGTGCTAGCAGCTTAGCAGGGTATTGGGAGACCCAGTACTTC. Protein product: CASSLAGYWETQYF.

V is TRBV7-6 and J is TRBJ2-6, with unresolved D. The CDR3 has 13 residues. CDR1 is SGHVS and CDR2 is FNYEAQ in the germline V gene. Trimming took 5 bases from V and 2 from J, leaving 4 bases between them. CDR3 region: CASSPAGANVLTF. The CDR3 DNA follows: TGTGCCAGCAGCCCCGCTGGGGCCAACGTCCTGACTTTC.

The gene calls are TRBV6-5 and TRBJ2-4; maybe TRBD1 (5 bases). V lost 5 bases, J lost 4 bases, and 15 bases lay in between. This CDR3 has 15 amino acids. The germline gives CDR1 MNHEY, CDR2 SVGAGI. This chain's CDR3 is CASSPFPRQKNIQYF. The CDR3 DNA reads as TGTGCCAGCAGTCCGTTCCCCCGACAGAAAAACATTCAGTACTTC.

On this clone: Other DNA sequences of this sample code for an identical CDR3. The chain has TRBV7-3 and TRBJ1-1; D call uncertain. The CDR3 length is 13 residues. Germline V gene data show CDR1 as SGHTA and CDR2 as FQGTGA. The V end lost 4 bases, the J end lost 0 bases, and 6 bases lay between the germline ends. In nucleotides, the CDR3 is TGTGCCAGCAGCTCAGATATGAACACTGAAGCTTTCTTT. Its translation is CASSSDMNTEAFF.